This T cell receptor (beta chain) comes out of a study of blood T cell repertoires in COVID-19. Study context: Sites across the United States, Italy and Spain contributed samples from acute and convalescent COVID-19. T cells, B-cell-depleted T cells, or PBMCs provided the cDNA or gDNA that served as material.

In the original workflow: Estimated nucleated cell counts came from reference gene primer amplification. Generated by immunoSEQ multiplex PCR, the TCRdb table keeps only in-frame clones and is missing some. The V and J calls and the clone size are those of that table, but D and trimming were determined from the DNA. The table lists 150,000 to 200,000 clones, 85% of them singletons, with 3% to 4% in the top ten. This TCR came from a human donor with acute or convalescent COVID-19. The donor label of this sample is uncertain. Specimen: peripheral blood.

CDR3 sequence reads: CASSGRQAGSYNSPLHF. The CDR3 region has the DNA TGTGCCAGCAGCGGACGACAGGCGGGCTCCTATAATTCACCCCTCCACTTT. The chain has TRBV7-2 and TRBJ1-6; maybe TRBD1 (6 bases). CDR3 length: 17 amino acids. Germline CDR1 is SGHTA and CDR2 is FQGNSA. Trimming cost V 5 bases and J 0 bases, with 14 bases left between them. The entire variable domain, with the rest obtained from reference TRBV7-2 and TRBJ1-6, is as follows: GAGVSQSPSNKVTEKGKDVELRCDPISGHTALYWYRQSLGQGLEFLIYFQGNSAPDKSGLPSDRFSAERTGGSVSTLTIQRTQQEDSAVYLCASSGRQAGSYNSPLHFGNGTRLTVT.